This is a list of T cell receptor beta chains from one sample in a study of cytomegalovirus exposure and HLA in healthy donors. TCRdb keeps only in-frame clones here, not all; method: immunoSEQ multiplex PCR. This sample has roughly 120,000 clones, with almost 75% found just once. The sample taken for sequencing was PBMCs. These receptors were obtained from a man aged 35-49 years in good health and CMV-seronegative. CDR3s include the opening cysteine and the closing phenylalanine or tryptophan. Fields, in order: clone size, J gene, D gene, V gene, CDR3 protein, CDR3 DNA. The D gene is left open where the match is weak. Clone sizes are given selectively: once, few, many, or a class where the clone is expanded.

NA | TRBJ1-5 | TRBD1 | TRBV19 | CASLTGQGGQPQHF | TGTGCCAGTCTTACTGGACAGGGTGGACAGCCCCAGCATTTT
once | TRBJ1-2 | TRBD1 | TRBV11-2 | CASSSGGFYGYTF | TGTGCCAGCAGTTCAGGGGGTTTCTATGGCTACACCTTC
NA | TRBJ2-1 | NA | TRBV15 | CATSRGRGSSYNEQFF | TGTGCCACCAGCAGAGGGCGGGGAAGCTCCTACAATGAGCAGTTCTTC
NA | TRBJ1-5 | NA | TRBV18 | CASSLKAGNQPQHF | TGTGCCAGCTCGCTCAAGGCCGGGAATCAGCCCCAGCATTTT
NA | TRBJ2-7 | TRBD1 | TRBV6-1 | CASSPTGGVGYEQYF | TGTGCCAGCAGCCCGACAGGGGGCGTCGGCTACGAGCAGTACTTC
NA | TRBJ2-1 | NA | TRBV5-1 | CASSLTTNNEQFF | TGCGCCAGCAGCTTGACTACTAACAATGAGCAGTTCTTC
NA | TRBJ2-1 | NA | TRBV5-4 | CASSLNSGSIEQFF | TGTGCCAGCAGCTTAAATTCGGGGTCTATTGAGCAGTTCTTC
NA | TRBJ2-2 | TRBD1 | TRBV5-1 | CASSLETGFTGELFF | TGCGCCAGCAGCCTAGAGACAGGGTTCACCGGGGAGCTGTTTTTT
NA | TRBJ1-2 | NA | TRBV28 | CASSLDRPLLGGYTF | TGTGCCAGCAGTTTAGACAGGCCGCTTTTGGGTGGCTACACCTTC
NA | TRBJ1-1 | NA | TRBV2 | CASSEVSGGAEAFF | TGTGCCAGCAGTGAGGTCTCCGGGGGTGCTGAAGCTTTCTTT
NA | TRBJ1-5 | NA | TRBV28 | CASNLRGMSNQPQHF | TGTGCCAGCAACCTGCGGGGGATGAGCAATCAGCCCCAGCATTTT
NA | TRBJ2-7 | TRBD1 | TRBV6-4 | CASSAPDRHSYEQYF | TGTGCCAGCAGTGCCCCGGACAGGCACTCCTACGAGCAGTACTTC
few | TRBJ1-2 | NA | TRBV18 | CASSPDRNYGYTF | TGTGCCAGCTCACCCGACAGGAACTATGGCTACACCTTC
NA | TRBJ2-7 | NA | TRBV10-3 | CAISDPKTLRDYEQYF | TGTGCCATCAGTGACCCCAAGACACTGAGAGACTACGAGCAGTACTTC
NA | TRBJ2-1 | NA | TRBV6-5 | CASTQPGTYNEQFF | TGTGCCAGCACCCAACCGGGGACCTACAATGAGCAGTTCTTC
NA | TRBJ2-5 | TRBD2 | TRBV5-1 | CASSPTGGEETQYF | TGCGCCAGCAGCCCCACGGGGGGTGAGGAGACCCAGTACTTC
few | TRBJ1-2 | NA | TRBV10-3 | CAISERQGYGYTF | TGTGCCATCAGTGAGCGGCAGGGGTACGGCTACACCTTC
NA | TRBJ2-5 | NA | TRBV7-2 | CASSEHRIREETQYF | TGTGCCAGCAGCGAACACCGGATTCGGGAAGAGACCCAGTACTTC
NA | TRBJ2-1 | TRBD2 | TRBV27 | CASSTGEGSYNEQFF | TGTGCCAGCAGCACGGGGGAGGGCTCCTACAATGAGCAGTTCTTC
NA | TRBJ1-4 | NA | TRBV27 | CASSFSPTATNEKLFF | TGTGCCAGCAGTTTTAGCCCGACAGCAACTAATGAAAAACTGTTTTTT
NA | TRBJ2-7 | NA | TRBV6-1 | CASSERRRGGSSYEQYF | TGTGCCAGCAGTGAACGTAGGAGGGGGGGGTCCTCCTACGAGCAGTACTTC
NA | TRBJ1-3 | NA | TRBV6-1 | CASSPGGVYTIYF | TGTGCCAGTAGTCCTGGGGGGGTATACACCATATATTTT
once | TRBJ2-2 | NA | TRBV7-9 | CASSKSPGSGELFF | TGTGCCAGCAGCAAAAGTCCAGGGTCCGGGGAGCTGTTTTTT
few | TRBJ2-5 | TRBD1 | TRBV6-5 | CASSANKDRAKTQYF | TGTGCCAGCAGTGCAAACAAGGACAGGGCTAAGACCCAGTACTTC
NA | TRBJ1-5 | NA | TRBV19 | CASSIRRGGADQPQHF | TGTGCCAGTAGTATAAGGAGGGGGGGCGCCGATCAGCCCCAGCATTTT
NA | TRBJ2-3 | NA | TRBV2 | CASRGTARREYF | TGTGCCAGCAGGGGGACTGCAAGAAGGGAGTATTTT
few | TRBJ2-6 | NA | TRBV2 | CASSPALASPPGAGANVLTF | TGTGCCAGCAGTCCAGCACTGGCCAGCCCCCCCGGGGCTGGGGCCAACGTCCTGACTTTC
NA | TRBJ2-3 | NA | TRBV29-1 | CSVDNYDTDTQYF | TGCAGCGTTGACAACTATGACACAGATACGCAGTATTTT
NA | TRBJ1-4 | NA | TRBV27 | CASRTYRTTNEKLFF | TGTGCCAGCAGAACGTACAGGACAACTAATGAAAAACTGTTTTTT
NA | TRBJ2-7 | NA | TRBV4-1 | CASSQDGAASYEQYF | TGCGCCAGCAGCCAAGATGGGGCAGCTTCCTACGAGCAGTACTTC
NA | TRBJ1-2 | TRBD1 | TRBV10-3 | CATGDRDNYGYTF | TGTGCCACCGGGGACAGAGATAACTATGGCTACACCTTC
NA | TRBJ2-7 | TRBD1 | TRBV5-6 | CASSLGTGGTYEQYF | TGTGCCAGCAGCTTAGGGACAGGGGGCACCTACGAGCAGTACTTC
NA | TRBJ2-7 | TRBD2 | TRBV9 | CASSPRPSGGEQYF | TGTGCCAGCAGCCCCCGGCCTAGCGGGGGCGAGCAGTACTTC
NA | TRBJ2-5 | NA | TRBV6-1 | CASRQGPGETQYF | TGTGCCAGCAGACAGGGTCCGGGAGAGACCCAGTACTTC
few | TRBJ2-7 | NA | TRBV29-1 | CSVEGEGNRYEQYF | TGCAGCGTTGAAGGAGAGGGTAACCGCTACGAGCAGTACTTC
few | TRBJ2-3 | TRBD2 | TRBV5-4 | CASSLALGLAGSTDTQYF | TGTGCCAGCAGCTTGGCCCTTGGACTAGCGGGGAGCACAGATACGCAGTATTTT
NA | TRBJ2-1 | TRBD2 | TRBV15 | CATSRENPLILAGESNEQFF | TGTGCCACCAGCAGAGAAAACCCACTTATACTAGCGGGGGAGTCAAATGAGCAGTTCTTC
NA | TRBJ1-2 | NA | TRBV30 | CARGIGYGYTF | TGTGCGCGGGGGATAGGCTATGGCTACACCTTC
NA | TRBJ1-1 | TRBD1 | TRBV18 | CASSSFGRGMNTEAFF | TGTGCCAGCTCATCCTTTGGCAGGGGGATGAACACTGAAGCTTTCTTT
NA | TRBJ2-7 | NA | TRBV27 | CASSLSEGGYEQYF | TGTGCCAGCAGTTTAAGTGAGGGCGGGTACGAGCAGTACTTC
NA | TRBJ1-5 | NA | TRBV5-6 | CASSSFPGWGPNQPQHF | TGTGCCAGCAGCTCCTTCCCGGGTTGGGGCCCCAATCAGCCCCAGCATTTT
NA | TRBJ1-6 | NA | TRBV7-2 | CATKNRVGDSPLHF | TGTGCCACCAAGAACAGGGTGGGGGATTCACCCCTCCACTTT
few | TRBJ2-7 | TRBD2 | TRBV18 | CASSPSTSGDFEQYF | TGTGCCAGCTCACCAAGCACTAGCGGGGATTTCGAGCAGTACTTC
NA | TRBJ1-5 | TRBD1 | TRBV19 | CASSIYRGKAQHF | TGTGCCAGTAGTATATACAGGGGGAAGGCCCAGCATTTT
NA | TRBJ1-1 | NA | TRBV7-9 | CASSLVFEDAFF | TGTGCCAGCAGCTTAGTGTTTGAGGATGCTTTCTTT
few | TRBJ2-2 | NA | TRBV11-2 | CASSPGQGRLFF | TGTGCCAGCAGCCCAGGCCAGGGGCGGCTGTTTTTT
few | TRBJ1-1 | NA | TRBV4-1 | CATSLGEGSNTEAFF | TGCGCCACCTCCCTAGGGGAGGGCTCAAACACTGAAGCTTTCTTT
NA | TRBJ2-5 | NA | TRBV29-1 | CSVEEYQGQETQYF | TGCAGCGTTGAAGAGTACCAGGGGCAAGAGACCCAGTACTTC
NA | TRBJ2-5 | NA | TRBV7-9 | CASSFGGEWVQETQYF | TGTGCCAGCAGCTTCGGAGGGGAATGGGTCCAAGAGACCCAGTACTTC
NA | TRBJ2-7 | NA | TRBV21-1 | CASSKGGQPSYEQYF | TGTGCCAGCAGCAAAGGGGGACAACCCTCCTACGAGCAGTACTTC
NA | TRBJ1-5 | NA | TRBV5-1 | CASIEPGQSLISNQPQHF | TGCGCCAGCATCGAGCCGGGACAAAGTCTAATTAGCAATCAGCCCCAGCATTTT
NA | TRBJ2-2 | TRBD2 | TRBV29-1 | CSVPSGGASTGELFF | TGCAGCGTTCCTAGCGGGGGGGCGAGCACCGGGGAGCTGTTTTTT
NA | TRBJ2-3 | TRBD2 | TRBV9 | CASSVQRGFTDTQYF | TGTGCCAGCAGCGTTCAGCGGGGGTTCACAGATACGCAGTATTTT
NA | TRBJ2-3 | NA | TRBV5-5 | CASSVRGDTQYF | TGTGCCAGCAGCGTCAGGGGAGATACGCAGTATTTT
NA | TRBJ1-5 | NA | TRBV7-3 | CASRNPGGRCQPQHF | TGTGCCAGCAGAAATCCGGGGGGGCGATGTCAGCCCCAGCATTTT